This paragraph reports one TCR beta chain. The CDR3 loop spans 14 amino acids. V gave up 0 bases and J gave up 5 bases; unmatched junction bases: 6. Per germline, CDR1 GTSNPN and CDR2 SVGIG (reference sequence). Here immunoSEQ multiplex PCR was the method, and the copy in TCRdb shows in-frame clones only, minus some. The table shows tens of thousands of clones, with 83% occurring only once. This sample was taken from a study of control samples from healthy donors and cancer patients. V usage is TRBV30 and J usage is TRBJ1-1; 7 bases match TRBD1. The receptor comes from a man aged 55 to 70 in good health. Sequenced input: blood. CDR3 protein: CAWSVLQGRTEAFF. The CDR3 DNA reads TGTGCCTGGAGTGTACTACAGGGGAGGACTGAAGCTTTCTTT.